The 17 T cell receptor beta chains in this list originate from one sample, sequenced in a study of T-cell reconstitution after alpha-beta-depleted transplantation in children. Using unique molecular identifiers, the investigators prepared the TCRbeta library. TCRdb recomputed calls from the PCR reads with MiXCR, one row per CDR3 protein. This table has roughly 300,000 distinct CDR3 sequences, 9.5% to 10% appearing once. Material: PBMCs from the stem cell graft donor, obtained from the stem cell graft. The receptors shown here come from a human donor who donated a stem cell graft to a child with SCID.

This clonotype was counted at least ten times. This chain joins TRBV29-1 and TRBJ1-3; unclear D gene. CDR1 is SQVTM, CDR2 ANQGSEA, per germline. CDR3 length: 15 amino acids. The V and J ends lost 0 bases and 0 bases respectively, with 9 bases between them. In DNA form, the CDR3 reads TGCAGCGTTGAAGATCTTACTAACTCTGGAAACACCATATATTTT. Its translation: CSVEDLTNSGNTIYF.

The gene calls are TRBV19 and TRBJ2-4; 9 positions agree with TRBD1. CDR3 length: 14 amino acids. V dropped 5 bases and J dropped 8; count of bases not matched to a gene: 7. Germline values: CDR1 LNHDA, CDR2 SQIVND (reference sequence). The CDR3 loop reads CASSLGTGRDIQYF. CDR3 DNA: TGTGCCAGTAGTCTCGGGACAGGGCGGGACATTCAGTACTTC.

The chain links TRBV13 to TRBJ1-2, with 7 positions matching TRBD1. CDR1 is PRHDT and CDR2 is FYEKMQ in the germline V gene (reference sequence). The CDR3 spans 15 residues. Trimming removed 1 base from V and 6 bases from J; junction bases left unmatched: 8. The CDR3 region has the DNA TGTGCCAGCAGCTTAGTTCGGGACAGCGAGAATGGCTACACCTTC. Translation: CASSLVRDSENGYTF.

The chain links TRBV4-2 to TRBJ2-2; D is undetermined. Per germline, CDR1 LGHNA and CDR2 YNFKEQ. V was clipped by 1 base and J by 1 base, with 10 bases between them. This CDR3 region has 16 residues. CDR3 sequence: CASSQAGSGNTGELFF. DNA of the CDR3: TGTGCCAGCAGCCAAGCTGGCTCGGGGAACACCGGGGAGCTGTTTTTT.

This clonotype was seen a handful of times. This chain connects TRBV12-3 or TRBV12-4 to TRBJ1-2, with 7 nucleotides matching TRBD1. Germline trimming cut 6 bases from V and 6 bases from J; bases unmatched to any gene: 7. This CDR3 comprises 13 residues. CDR3 sequence: CASRGPQGHGYTF. CDR3 nucleotides: TGTGCCAGCAGGGGCCCACAGGGGCATGGCTACACCTTC.

At least ten counts were recorded for this clonotype. This chain connects TRBV4-1 to TRBJ2-1, with 12 bases identical to TRBD1. The CDR3 runs 16 residues. Germline V gene sequence: CDR1 MGHRA, CDR2 YSYEKL. Unmatched junction bases numbered 4, after V lost 0 bases and J lost 7 bases. CDR3 region: CASSQDWGQGANEQFF. The CDR3 DNA reads as TGCGCCAGCAGCCAAGATTGGGGACAGGGGGCAAATGAGCAGTTCTTC.

V and J are TRBV3-1 and TRBJ2-6; D gene uncertain. Trimming left V 5 bases short and J 1 base short, with 6 bases between. This CDR3 has 14 amino acids. Looked up from germline, CDR1 is LGHDT and CDR2 is YNNKEL (reference sequence). The CDR3 loop is CASSVSSGANVLTF. The DNA of the CDR3 is TGTGCCAGCAGCGTGAGTTCTGGGGCCAACGTCCTGACTTTC.

The CDR3 DNA reads as TGTGCCAGCAGTCCCGTTGGGGGGGGCAGGATCACTGAAGCTTTCTTT. It codes for CASSPVGGGRITEAFF. This rearrangement joins TRBV12-3 or TRBV12-4 to TRBJ1-1; D perhaps matches TRBD1 (6 bases). The CDR3 runs to 16 residues. Trimming removed 5 bases at V and 4 bases at J, with 20 bases between.

This clonotype has only a few counts. CDR3 sequence: CASRKGPRTPTEQFF. The CDR3 DNA follows: TGTGCCAGCAGAAAGGGACCCAGGACACCTACTGAGCAGTTCTTC. The chain recombines TRBV7-6 with TRBJ2-1; D may be TRBD1 or TRBD2 (5 bases each). The V end was cut by 6 bases, the J end by 9 bases, with 21 bases between. This CDR3 spans 15 amino acids. Germline lookup yields CDR1 SGHVS and CDR2 FNYEAQ.

The genes are TRBV12-3 or TRBV12-4 and TRBJ2-6, with D possibly called TRBD1 or TRBD2 (5 bases each). The CDR3 is made up of 17 amino acids. Trimming cost V 2 bases and J 2 bases, with 13 bases left between them. The CDR3 sequence: CASSLTGWGTGANVLTF. The CDR3 DNA is TGTGCCAGCAGTTTAACCGGGTGGGGGACTGGGGCCAACGTCCTGACTTTC.

This clonotype showed up many times. V usage is TRBV20-1 and J usage is TRBJ1-2; weak D call: TRBD1 (6 bases). V lost 0 bases and J 5 bases, leaving 16 bases between the germline ends. From germline, CDR1 is DFQATT and CDR2 SNEGSKA (reference sequence). This CDR3 is built from 15 residues. This chain's CDR3 is CSARDWGHSLYGYTF. As DNA, the CDR3 is TGCAGTGCTAGAGATTGGGGGCACTCCCTATATGGCTACACCTTC.

At least ten counts were recorded for this clonotype. V and J are TRBV5-1 and TRBJ2-7; D might be TRBD2 (5 bases). There are 13 residues in the CDR3. Trimming took 4 bases from V and 2 from J, leaving 10 bases between them. Germline-derived CDR1 and CDR2 are SGHRS and YFSETQ. The CDR3 sequence is CASSPDYTYEQYF. CDR3 nucleotide sequence: TGCGCCAGCAGCCCAGACTATACCTACGAGCAGTACTTC.

As to this clonotype: The junction differs from germline at one of its ends, possibly a read error. The chain combines TRBV2 with TRBJ2-2; D possibly corresponds to TRBD1 (6 bases). The length of the CDR3 is 16 residues. Germline V gives CDR1 SNHLY, CDR2 FYNNEI. The CDR3, as DNA: TGTGCCAGCATGCAGGGGAGCTACGCGAACACCGTGGAGCTGTTTTTT. It translates to CASMQGSYANTVELFF.

This clonotype was observed a handful of times. V gene TRBV19 combines with J gene TRBJ1-1; no reliable D call. In germline, CDR1 is LNHDA, CDR2 SQIVND (reference sequence). The length of the CDR3 is 13 residues. Trimming pared 1 base from V and 3 bases from J, leaving 6 bases between. CDR3 amino acids: CASSIAPYTEAFF. CDR3 in DNA: TGTGCCAGTAGTATAGCTCCCTACACTGAAGCTTTCTTT.

The V call is TRBV5-1, the J call TRBJ1-2; D is unresolved. Per germline, CDR1 SGHRS and CDR2 YFSETQ. Deletions cut 2 bases from V and 8 bases from J, with 16 bases between. The CDR3 has 14 amino acids. The CDR3 DNA is TGCGCCAGCAGCTTCCAGACGGCCCAAGCGGGCTACACCTTC. As protein: CASSFQTAQAGYTF.

This clonotype was found many times. The rearrangement uses TRBV29-1 and TRBJ1-1; 7 positions agree with TRBD1. The length of the CDR3 is 13 residues. The V gene end was trimmed by 4 bases and the J gene end by 4 bases; junction bases not matched to a gene: 6. Germline lookup yields CDR1 SQVTM and CDR2 ANQGSEA. The CDR3 DNA reads as TGCAGCGTTGCGAGACAGGGTCCCACTGAAGCTTTCTTT. Translated, it gives CSVARQGPTEAFF. Filled out from reference TRBV29-1 and TRBJ1-1, the complete variable domain reads SAVISQKPSRDICQRGTSLTIQCQVDSQVTMMFWYRQQPGQSLTLIATANQGSEATYESGFVIDKFPISRPNLTFSTLTVSNMSPEDSSIYLCSVARQGPTEAFFGQGTRLTVV.

The chain couples TRBV10-3 to TRBJ2-7; 8 bases map to TRBD2. J was trimmed by 5 bases and V by 8 bases; bases with no gene match: 8. The V gene's germline CDR1 is ENHRY and CDR2 SYGVKD. The CDR3 loop spans 13 amino acids. CDR3 nucleotides: TGTGCCATCGGCCCGGGGGGGGTCCACGAGCAGTACTTC. It yields the protein CAIGPGGVHEQYF.